Reported below is one T cell receptor beta chain. The germline CDR1 and CDR2 sequences are LNHDA and SQIVND (reference sequence). J was trimmed by 6 bases and V by 6 bases; bases with no gene match: 14. The CDR3 contains 17 residues. The PCR contained 60 Vbeta and 13 Jbeta primers. Generated by immunoSEQ multiplex PCR, the TCRdb table keeps only in-frame clones and is missing some. The sample comprises approximately 170,000 clones, around 81% of which are singletons, and 0.9% to 1.1% rests with the top ten. The data were obtained in a study of cytomegalovirus exposure and HLA in healthy donors. The specimen was PBMCs. The source of this sequence is a woman aged 40 to 55 in good health and CMV-seronegative. V and J are TRBV19 and TRBJ2-3; TRBD2 agrees at 11 bases. CDR3 DNA sequence: TGTGCCAGTAGACCAACCAAACTAGCGGGAGAAGTCGATACGCAGTATTTT. Translating gives CASRPTKLAGEVDTQYF. The full variable domain, with the rest looked up from reference TRBV19 and TRBJ2-3, is DGGITQSPKYLFRKEGQNVTLSCEQNLNHDAMYWYRQDPGQGLRLIYYSQIVNDFQKGDIAEGYSVSREKKESFPLTVTSAQKNPTAFYLCASRPTKLAGEVDTQYFGPGTRLTVL.